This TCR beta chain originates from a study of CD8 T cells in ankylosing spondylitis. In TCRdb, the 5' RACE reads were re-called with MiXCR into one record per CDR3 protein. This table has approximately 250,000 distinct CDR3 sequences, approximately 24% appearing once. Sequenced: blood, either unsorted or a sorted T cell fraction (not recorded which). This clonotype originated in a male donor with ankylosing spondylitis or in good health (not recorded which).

The CDR3 protein is CASSYLTTQYF. DNA for the CDR3: TGTGCCAGCAGCTATCTAACCACCCAGTACTTC. The rearrangement links TRBV4-2 to TRBJ2-5, with D unclear. Deletions cut 5 bases from V and 8 bases from J, with 9 bases between. The length of the CDR3 is 11 residues. CDR1 is LGHNA, CDR2 YNFKEQ, per germline.